The entry below gives a single T cell receptor (beta chain) sequence along with its context. Its antigen is not known. The data were taken from a study of cytotoxic CD8 clonotypes in ibrutinib-treated CLL. Broader study findings: Elevated clonality accompanied ibrutinib response, with a return toward baseline values at progression.

TCRdb's copy holds only in-frame clones and misses some; the assay was immunoSEQ multiplex PCR. Among approximately 200,000 clones listed, 72% were seen once. The CDR3 consists of 13 residues. From germline, CDR1 is ENHRY and CDR2 SYGVKD. Trimming cost V 7 bases and J 1 base, with 10 bases left between them. This clonotype was sampled from a human donor with chronic lymphocytic leukemia. V gene TRBV10-3 combines with J gene TRBJ1-1, with D maybe TRBD1 (5 bases). This material consisted of PBMCs, taken after 24 months of ibrutinib treatment. CDR3 sequence (DNA): TGTGCCATCAATGTCGACAGGAACACTGAAGCTTTCTTT. It specifies CAINVDRNTEAFF.